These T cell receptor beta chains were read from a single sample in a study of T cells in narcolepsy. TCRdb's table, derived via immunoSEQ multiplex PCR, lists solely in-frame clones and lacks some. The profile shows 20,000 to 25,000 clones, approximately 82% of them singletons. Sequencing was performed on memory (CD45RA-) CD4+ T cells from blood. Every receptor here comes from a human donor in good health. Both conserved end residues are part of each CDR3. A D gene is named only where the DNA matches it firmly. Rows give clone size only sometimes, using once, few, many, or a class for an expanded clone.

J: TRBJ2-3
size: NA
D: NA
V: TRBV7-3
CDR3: CASSPLGQNTDTQYF
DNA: TGTGCCAGCAGCCCTTTAGGACAGAACACAGATACGCAGTATTTT

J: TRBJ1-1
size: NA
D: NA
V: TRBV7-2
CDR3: CASSPIMNTEAFF
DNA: TGTGCCAGCAGCCCCATTATGAACACTGAAGCTTTCTTT

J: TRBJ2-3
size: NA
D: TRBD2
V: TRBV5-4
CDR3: CASTPREATDTQYF
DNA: TGTGCCAGCACTCCCCGGGAGGCCACAGATACGCAGTATTTT

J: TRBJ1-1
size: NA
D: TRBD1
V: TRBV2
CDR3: CASTPDRANTEAFF
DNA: TGTGCCAGCACCCCGGACAGGGCGAACACTGAAGCTTTCTTT

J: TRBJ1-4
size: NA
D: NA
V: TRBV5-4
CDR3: CASSPGLVSNEKLFF
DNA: TGTGCCAGCAGCCCGGGGTTGGTCTCCAATGAAAAACTGTTTTTT

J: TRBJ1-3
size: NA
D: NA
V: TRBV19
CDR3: CASPWVGGPGNTIYF
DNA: TGTGCCAGTCCCTGGGTGGGGGGCCCTGGAAACACCATATATTTT

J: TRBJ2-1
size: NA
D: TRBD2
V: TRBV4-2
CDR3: CASSPSPSLRAGGYNEQFF
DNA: TGTGCCAGCAGCCCCAGCCCCTCACTCCGGGCGGGGGGTTACAATGAGCAGTTCTTC

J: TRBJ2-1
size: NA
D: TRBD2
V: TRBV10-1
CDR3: CASSEAGGLHNEQFF
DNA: TGCGCCAGCAGTGAAGCGGGGGGGCTCCACAATGAGCAGTTCTTC

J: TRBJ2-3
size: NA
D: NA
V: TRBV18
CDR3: CASSPGAADTQYF
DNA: TGTGCCAGCTCACCCGGGGCTGCAGATACGCAGTATTTT

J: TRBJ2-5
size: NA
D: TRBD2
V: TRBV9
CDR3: CASSAVSGGGETQYF
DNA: TGTGCCAGCAGCGCTGTTAGCGGGGGGGGAGAGACCCAGTACTTC

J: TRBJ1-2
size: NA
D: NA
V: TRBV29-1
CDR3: CSVEGATGYGYTF
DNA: TGCAGCGTTGAGGGGGCGACCGGCTATGGCTACACCTTC

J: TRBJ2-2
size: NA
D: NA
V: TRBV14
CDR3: CASSLTGSTGELFF
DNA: TGTGCCAGCAGCTTAACAGGGAGCACCGGGGAGCTGTTTTTT

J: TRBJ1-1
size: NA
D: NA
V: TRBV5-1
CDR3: CASKVGRNTEAFF
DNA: TGCGCCAGCAAGGTAGGGAGGAACACTGAAGCTTTCTTT

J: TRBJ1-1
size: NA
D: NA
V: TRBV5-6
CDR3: CASSLGSTTEAFF
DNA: TGTGCCAGCAGCTTGGGGTCAACCACTGAAGCTTTCTTT

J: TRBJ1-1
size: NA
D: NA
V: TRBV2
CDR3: CASNVIKDQAFF
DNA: TGTGCCAGCAATGTAATTAAGGACCAAGCTTTCTTT

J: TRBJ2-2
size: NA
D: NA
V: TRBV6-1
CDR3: CASSELGVSGTGELFF
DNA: TGTGCCAGCAGTGAGTTAGGGGTCAGTGGCACCGGGGAGCTGTTTTTT

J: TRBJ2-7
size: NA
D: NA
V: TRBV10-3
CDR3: CAISSNRYEQYF
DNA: TGTGCCATCAGTTCAAACCGCTACGAGCAGTACTTC

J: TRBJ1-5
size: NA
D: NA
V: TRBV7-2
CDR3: CASSLKTPGQPQHF
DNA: TGTGCCAGCAGCTTAAAAACGCCAGGTCAGCCCCAGCATTTT

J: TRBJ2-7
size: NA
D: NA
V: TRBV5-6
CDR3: CASSGGGRGYEQYF
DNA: TGTGCCAGCAGCGGCGGGGGCCGGGGCTACGAGCAGTACTTC

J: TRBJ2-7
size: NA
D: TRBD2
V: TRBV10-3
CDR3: CAISDLRGAGEQYF
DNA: TGTGCCATCAGTGATCTGCGGGGGGCGGGCGAGCAGTACTTC

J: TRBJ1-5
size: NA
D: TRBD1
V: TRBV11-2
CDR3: CASSRTGNNQPQHF
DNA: TGTGCCAGCAGCCGGACAGGGAACAATCAGCCCCAGCATTTT

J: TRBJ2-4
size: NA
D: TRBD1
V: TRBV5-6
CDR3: CASSHRGLGKNIQYF
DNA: TGTGCCAGCAGCCACAGGGGGCTGGGGAAAAACATTCAGTACTTC

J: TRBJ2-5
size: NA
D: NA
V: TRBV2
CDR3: CASSERRKETQYF
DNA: TGTGCCAGCAGTGAACGCAGAAAAGAGACCCAGTACTTC

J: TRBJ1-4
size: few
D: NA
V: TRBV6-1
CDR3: CASVMGPTNEKLFF
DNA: TGTGCCAGCGTGATGGGACCGACTAATGAAAAACTGTTTTTT

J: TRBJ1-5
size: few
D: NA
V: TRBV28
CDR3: CASSLGPILSQHF
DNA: TGTGCCAGCAGTTTAGGACCGATCCTGTCCCAGCATTTT

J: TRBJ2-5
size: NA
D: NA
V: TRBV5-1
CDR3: CASSLNPAGAGETQYF
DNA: TGCGCCAGCAGCTTGAACCCGGCCGGGGCGGGGGAGACCCAGTACTTC

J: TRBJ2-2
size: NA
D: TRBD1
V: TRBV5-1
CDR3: CASSTGTENTGELFF
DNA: TGCGCCAGCAGCACCGGGACAGAGAACACCGGGGAGCTGTTTTTT

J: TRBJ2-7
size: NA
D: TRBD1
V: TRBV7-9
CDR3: CASSLETGTQYF
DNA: TGTGCCAGCAGCCTAGAGACAGGGACGCAGTACTTC

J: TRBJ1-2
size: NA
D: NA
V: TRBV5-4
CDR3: CASSFDSSYGYTF
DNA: TGTGCCAGCAGCTTCGACAGTTCCTATGGCTACACCTTC

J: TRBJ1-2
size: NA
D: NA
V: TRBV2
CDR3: CASSEDNTDYGYTF
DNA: TGTGCCAGCAGTGAAGATAATACCGACTATGGCTACACCTTC

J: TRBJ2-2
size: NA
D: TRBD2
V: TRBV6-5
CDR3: CASSYTAGGRTGELFF
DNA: TGTGCCAGCAGTTACACAGCGGGGGGGCGGACCGGGGAGCTGTTTTTT

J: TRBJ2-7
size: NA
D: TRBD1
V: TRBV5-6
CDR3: CASSLQGATYEQYF
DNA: TGTGCCAGCAGCTTGCAGGGGGCAACCTACGAGCAGTACTTC

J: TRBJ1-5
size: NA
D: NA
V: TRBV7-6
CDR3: CASSLAGGHSRRDQPQHF
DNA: TGTGCCAGCAGCTTAGCGGGAGGACACTCAAGGAGAGATCAGCCCCAGCATTTT

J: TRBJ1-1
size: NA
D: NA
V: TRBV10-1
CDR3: CASSESVVSGAGNTEAFF
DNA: TGCGCCAGCAGTGAGAGTGTAGTGTCCGGGGCAGGGAACACTGAAGCTTTCTTT

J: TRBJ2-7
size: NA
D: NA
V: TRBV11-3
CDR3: CASSPVAGAYEQYF
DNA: TGTGCCAGCAGCCCGGTGGCAGGGGCTTACGAGCAGTACTTC

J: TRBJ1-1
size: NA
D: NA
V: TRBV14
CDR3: CASSQDLGHAAFF
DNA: TGTGCCAGCAGCCAAGATCTGGGACACGCAGCTTTCTTT

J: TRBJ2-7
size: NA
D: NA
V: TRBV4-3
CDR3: CASSQELGQGGEQYF
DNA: TGCGCCAGCAGCCAAGAACTCGGCCAGGGGGGCGAGCAGTACTTC